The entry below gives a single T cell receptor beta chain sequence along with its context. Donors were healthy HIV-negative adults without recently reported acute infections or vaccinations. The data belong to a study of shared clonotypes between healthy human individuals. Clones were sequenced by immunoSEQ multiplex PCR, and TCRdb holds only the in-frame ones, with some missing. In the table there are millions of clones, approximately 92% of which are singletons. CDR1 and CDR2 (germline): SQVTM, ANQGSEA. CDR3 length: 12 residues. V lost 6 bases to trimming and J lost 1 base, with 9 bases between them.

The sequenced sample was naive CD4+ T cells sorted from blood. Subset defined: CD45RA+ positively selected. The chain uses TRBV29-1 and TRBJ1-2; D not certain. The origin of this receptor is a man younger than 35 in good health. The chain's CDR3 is CSVTLDNYGYTF. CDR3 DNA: TGCAGCGTGACGTTGGATAACTATGGCTACACCTTC.